This entry lists 11 T cell receptor beta chains sequenced from one sample in a study of persistence of HIV-infected CD4 T cells (TCRdb year 2020). The immunoSEQ hsTCRB assay version 4, run in survey mode, was used to sequence TCRbeta repertoires from genomic DNA. TCRdb stores this immuneACCESS table with in-frame sequences only. Part of the clones is absent; in the studies checked, under half of the shortfall reflects unresolved V genes, and no reason is known for the rest. This sample holds 30,000 to 45,000 clones; 80% were observed only once. Together, the top ten hold around 1.5% of the sample. The sample's treatment or condition label is to be understood as: suppressive antiretroviral therapy. Lysates of CMV-infected fibroblasts at about 9.5 ug/mL were used to stimulate the cells. Memory CD4+ T cells that did not respond, being CD40L-negative, CD69-negative and CD45RO-high, were sorted as memory populations depleted of antigen-responding cells.

Their antigens remain unidentified. The starting material was CD4+ T cells sorted from PBMCs after approximately 19-hour stimulation, obtained from a patient who received antiretroviral therapy. Interpreted using the paper, the cell subset or site label stands for: CD40L-CD69- CD45RO-high memory CD4 T cells not responding to CMV lysate. Receptor source: an adult man with HIV who was CMV-seropositive.

The rearrangement uses TRBV29-1 and TRBJ2-3; TRBD1 matches at 11 bases. The CDR3 spans 14 residues. V shed 7 bases, J shed 1 base, and the junction held 4 bases outside the gene matches. CDR1 and CDR2 (germline): SQVTM, ANQGSEA. CDR3 protein: CSARDRGGTDTQYF. For the CDR3, the DNA is TGCAGCGCCCGGGACAGGGGGGGCACAGATACGCAGTATTTT.

The chain has TRBV12-3 or TRBV12-4 and TRBJ2-7, with D possibly being TRBD2 (5 bases). The CDR3 runs 13 residues. The V end lost 7 bases, the J end lost 0 bases, and 10 bases lay between the germline ends. CDR3 region: CASTRGLSYEQYF. CDR3 in DNA: TGTGCCAGCACCCGGGGTCTCTCCTACGAGCAGTACTTC.

The V gene is TRBV5-8, the J gene TRBJ2-3; 8 bases match TRBD2. Germline CDR1 reads SGHTS; CDR2 reads YDEGEE. CDR3 length equals 16 residues. With V trimmed by 4 bases and J by 2 bases, 9 bases remained unmatched. CDR3 amino acids: CASSPRRGGLTDTQYF. In DNA, the CDR3 is TGTGCCAGCAGCCCCCGCCGGGGGGGGCTCACAGATACGCAGTATTTT.

This chain uses TRBV3-1 (or the pseudogene TRBV3-2) with TRBJ1-2; no clear D. The CDR3 loop spans 16 amino acids. Germline V lookup: CDR1 LGHDT, CDR2 YNNKEL (reference sequence). V lost 0 bases and J lost 1, with 12 bases in between. Here the CDR3 DNA reads TGTGCCAGCAGCCAAGATCGAGGCAGGCTTAACTATGGCTACACCTTC. Protein sequence: CASSQDRGRLNYGYTF.

The rearrangement uses TRBV5-5 and TRBJ2-2, with D possibly matching TRBD1 (6 bases). V lost 2 bases, J lost 6 bases, and 14 bases lay in between. The CDR3 spans 15 residues. Germline CDR1 SGHKS, CDR2 YYEKEE (reference sequence). The CDR3 protein is CASSLRSEGAGELFF. The DNA of the CDR3 is TGTGCCAGCAGCTTAAGGAGTGAGGGGGCCGGGGAGCTGTTTTTT.

This CDR3 reads CASSWDTSGEKLFF. The CDR3 nucleotides read TGTGCCAGCAGTTGGGACACTTCAGGAGAAAAACTGTTTTTT. The chain joins TRBV2 to TRBJ1-4; TRBD1 is a possible D gene (6 bases). Germline CDR1 SNHLY, CDR2 FYNNEI. V lost 5 bases and J lost 8, with 15 bases in between. This CDR3 has 14 amino acids.

The chain recombines TRBV6-5 with TRBJ2-3, with a weak D call TRBD2 (6 bases). The CDR3 is made up of 15 amino acids. Germline V lookup: CDR1 MNHEY, CDR2 SVGAGI. V was trimmed by 0 bases and J by 2 bases, leaving 9 bases between them. Here the CDR3 reads CASSYSRETTDTQYF. CDR3 nucleotide sequence: TGTGCCAGCAGTTACTCCCGGGAGACCACAGATACGCAGTATTTT.

The chain combines TRBV28 with TRBJ1-5; no clear D gene. Germline loops: CDR1 MDHEN, CDR2 SYDVKM. Trimming took 6 bases from V and 4 from J, leaving 4 bases between them. This CDR3 is built from 11 residues. CDR3 region: CASSPNQPQHF. CDR3 DNA: TGTGCCAGCAGCCCGAATCAGCCCCAGCATTTT. Full variable domain (rest looked up from reference TRBV28 and TRBJ1-5): DVKVTQSSRYLVKRTGEKVFLECVQDMDHENMFWYRQDPGLGLRLIYFSYDVKMKEKGDIPEGYSVSREKKERFSLILESASTNQTSMYLCASSPNQPQHFGDGTRLSIL.

The rearrangement links TRBV2 to TRBJ1-2; D is perhaps TRBD1 (6 bases). Germline CDR1 is SNHLY and CDR2 is FYNNEI. Trimming cost V 3 bases and J 7 bases, with 15 bases left between them. This CDR3 region has 14 residues. Written as DNA, the CDR3 is TGTGCCAGCAGTGATTGGGGGCGCAGTAGTGGCTACACCTTC. Its protein product is CASSDWGRSSGYTF.

The chain links TRBV28 to TRBJ1-4; no clear D gene. Trimming shortened V by 2 bases and J by 2 bases, and 6 bases separated the two germline ends. This CDR3 has 14 amino acids. Germline CDR1 is MDHEN and CDR2 is SYDVKM. The CDR3 DNA reads TGTGCCAGCAGTTTACAAGCGACTAATGAAAAACTGTTTTTT. As protein: CASSLQATNEKLFF. The whole variable domain, filled in from reference TRBV28 and TRBJ1-4, reads DVKVTQSSRYLVKRTGEKVFLECVQDMDHENMFWYRQDPGLGLRLIYFSYDVKMKEKGDIPEGYSVSREKKERFSLILESASTNQTSMYLCASSLQATNEKLFFGSGTQLSVL.

The gene calls are TRBV19 and TRBJ2-7, with TRBD2 as a possible D gene (6 bases). Germline assignment: CDR1 LNHDA and CDR2 SQIVND (reference sequence). Trimming removed 6 bases from V and 1 base from J, with 16 bases in between. The CDR3 covers 15 residues. The CDR3 spells CASRISGGASYEQYF. The DNA for the CDR3 is TGTGCCAGTAGGATTAGCGGCGGGGCGTCCTACGAGCAGTACTTC.